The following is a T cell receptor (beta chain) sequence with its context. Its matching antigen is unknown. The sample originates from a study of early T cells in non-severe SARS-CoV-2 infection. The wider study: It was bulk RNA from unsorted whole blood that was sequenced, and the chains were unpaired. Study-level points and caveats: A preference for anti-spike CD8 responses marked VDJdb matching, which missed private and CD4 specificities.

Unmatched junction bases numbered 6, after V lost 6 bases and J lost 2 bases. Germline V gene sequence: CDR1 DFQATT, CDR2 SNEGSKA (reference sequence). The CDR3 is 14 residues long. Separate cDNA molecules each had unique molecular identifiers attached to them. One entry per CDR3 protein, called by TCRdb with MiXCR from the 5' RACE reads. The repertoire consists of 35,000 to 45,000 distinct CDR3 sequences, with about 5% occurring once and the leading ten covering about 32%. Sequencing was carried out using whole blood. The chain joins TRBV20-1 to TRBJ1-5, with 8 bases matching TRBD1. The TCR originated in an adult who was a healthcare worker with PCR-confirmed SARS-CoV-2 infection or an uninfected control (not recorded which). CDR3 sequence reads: CSASDRGGNQPQHF. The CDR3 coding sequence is TGCAGTGCCAGCGACAGGGGAGGCAATCAGCCCCAGCATTTT.